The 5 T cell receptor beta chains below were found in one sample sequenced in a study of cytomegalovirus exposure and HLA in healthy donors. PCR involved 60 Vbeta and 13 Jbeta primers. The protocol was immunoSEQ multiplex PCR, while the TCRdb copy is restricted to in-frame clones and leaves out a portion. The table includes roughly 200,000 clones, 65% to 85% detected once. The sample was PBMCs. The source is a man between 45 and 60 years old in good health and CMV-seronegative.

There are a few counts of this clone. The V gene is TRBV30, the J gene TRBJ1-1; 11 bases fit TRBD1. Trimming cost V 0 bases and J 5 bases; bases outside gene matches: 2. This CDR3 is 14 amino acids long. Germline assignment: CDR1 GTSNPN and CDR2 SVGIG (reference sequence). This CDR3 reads CAWSVGQGATEAFF. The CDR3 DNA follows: TGTGCCTGGAGTGTAGGACAGGGGGCGACTGAAGCTTTCTTT.

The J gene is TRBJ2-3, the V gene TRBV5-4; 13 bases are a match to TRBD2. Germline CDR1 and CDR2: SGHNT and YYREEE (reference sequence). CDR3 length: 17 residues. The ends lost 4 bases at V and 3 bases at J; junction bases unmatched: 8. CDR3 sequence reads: CASSLGTSGTRTDTQYF. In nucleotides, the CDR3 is TGTGCCAGCAGCCTGGGGACTAGCGGGACTAGGACAGATACGCAGTATTTT.

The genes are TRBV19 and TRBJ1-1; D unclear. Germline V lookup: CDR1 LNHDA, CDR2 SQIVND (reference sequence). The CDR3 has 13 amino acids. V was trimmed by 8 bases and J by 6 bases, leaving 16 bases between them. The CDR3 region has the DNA TGTGCCAGTTCTGACACTGCGGGGTCTGAAGCTTTCTTT. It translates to CASSDTAGSEAFF.

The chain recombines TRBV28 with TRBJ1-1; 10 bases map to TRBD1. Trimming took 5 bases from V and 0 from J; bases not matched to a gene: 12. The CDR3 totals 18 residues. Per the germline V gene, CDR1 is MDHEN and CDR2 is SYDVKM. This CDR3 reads CASSPYGGTGDMNTEAFF. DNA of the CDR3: TGTGCCAGCAGTCCCTATGGGGGGACAGGGGACATGAACACTGAAGCTTTCTTT.

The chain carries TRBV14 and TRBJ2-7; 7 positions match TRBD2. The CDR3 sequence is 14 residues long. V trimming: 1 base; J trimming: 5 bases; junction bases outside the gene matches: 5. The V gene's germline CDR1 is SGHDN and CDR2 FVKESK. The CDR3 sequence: CASSQAEGRDEQYF. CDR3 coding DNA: TGTGCCAGCAGCCAAGCTGAGGGGAGGGACGAGCAGTACTTC. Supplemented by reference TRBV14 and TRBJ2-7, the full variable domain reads EAGVTQFPSHSVIEKGQTVTLRCDPISGHDNLYWYRRVMGKEIKFLLHFVKESKQDESGMPNNRFLAERTGGTYSTLKVQPAELEDSGVYFCASSQAEGRDEQYFGPGTRLTVT.